These 8 T cell receptor beta chains were all obtained from the same sample, sequenced in a study of blood T cell repertoires in COVID-19. Sequencing was performed with immunoSEQ multiplex PCR; in TCRdb, only in-frame clones are kept and a portion is missing. This sample has more than 1,500 clones; roughly 83% occur once, and the top ten carry more than 15%. Sequencing used peripheral blood. These receptors all come from a man between 70 and 80 years old with active COVID-19.

The chain employs TRBV4-2 and TRBJ1-5; D may be TRBD1 (5 bases). The ends were cut back, 3 bases at V and 6 bases at J, with 18 bases in the middle. The length of the CDR3 is 16 residues. The germline CDR1 and CDR2 sequences are LGHNA and YNFKEQ. CDR3 coding DNA: TGTGCCAGCAGCCAGCATGCCGCAGGGATGCTTCAGCCCCAGCATTTT. Amino acids: CASSQHAAGMLQPQHF.

This chain links TRBV27 with TRBJ1-5, with D perhaps matching TRBD1 (5 bases). Germline V gene data show CDR1 as MNHEY and CDR2 as SMNVEV (reference sequence). The CDR3 covers 14 residues. Trimming removed 2 bases at V and 4 bases at J, with 9 bases between. This CDR3 is CASSLDSPNQPQHF. DNA for the CDR3: TGTGCCAGCAGTTTAGACAGCCCAAATCAGCCCCAGCATTTT.

The chain joins TRBV2 to TRBJ2-1; 9 nucleotides match TRBD1. In germline, CDR1 is SNHLY, CDR2 FYNNEI. The CDR3 is made up of 13 amino acids. The junction had 5 bases not matched to a gene; V was cut back by 7 bases and J by 7 bases. CDR3 nucleotide sequence: TGTGCCAGCACTTCAGACAGGGGGAATGAGCAGTTCTTC. This translates into CASTSDRGNEQFF.

CDR3 protein: CASSLDRANTGELFF. The DNA of the CDR3 is TGTGCCAGCAGCTTGGACAGGGCGAACACCGGGGAGCTGTTTTTT. This sequence joins TRBV11-3 and TRBJ2-2, with 8 bases that match TRBD1. Germline CDR1 reads SGHNT; CDR2 reads YENEEA. The length of the CDR3 is 15 residues. V dropped 3 bases and J dropped 0; count of bases not matched to a gene: 0.

The rearrangement uses TRBV6-5 and TRBJ1-2; the D gene is possibly TRBD1 (5 bases). The CDR3 is 12 amino acids. The V gene's germline CDR1 is MNHEY and CDR2 SVGAGI. V shed 7 bases and J shed 4 bases, with 10 bases lying between them. DNA of the CDR3: TGTGCCAGCACCTCCGGGGGCTATGGCTACACCTTC. Protein product: CASTSGGYGYTF.

This clone was detected a few times. The chain couples TRBV29-1 to TRBJ1-2; unclear D gene. Germline V gene data show CDR1 as SQVTM and CDR2 as ANQGSEA. V dropped 3 bases and J dropped 8 bases, with 10 bases sitting between them. This CDR3 region has 11 residues. CDR3 protein: CSVDAPGGYTF. For the CDR3, the DNA is TGCAGCGTTGATGCCCCGGGGGGCTACACCTTC.

The V gene is TRBV28, the J gene TRBJ1-2; 7 bases align to TRBD1. The CDR3 has 13 amino acids. V shed 6 bases and J 3 bases; nucleotides not matched to a gene: 4. The germline V gene has CDR1 MDHEN and CDR2 SYDVKM. Here the CDR3 DNA reads TGTGCCAGCAGAGGAGGGGGCCACTATGGCTACACCTTC. Protein: CASRGGGHYGYTF.

The table lists this clone with a few counts. V gene TRBV27 combines with J gene TRBJ1-5; TRBD1 might be the D (5 bases). The CDR3 runs to 14 residues. Trimming took 5 bases from V and 0 from J, leaving 8 bases between them. Germline loops: CDR1 MNHEY, CDR2 SMNVEV (reference sequence). The CDR3 DNA sequence: TGTGCCAGCAGTATCGACAGTAGCAATCAGCCCCAGCATTTT. Translation: CASSIDSSNQPQHF.